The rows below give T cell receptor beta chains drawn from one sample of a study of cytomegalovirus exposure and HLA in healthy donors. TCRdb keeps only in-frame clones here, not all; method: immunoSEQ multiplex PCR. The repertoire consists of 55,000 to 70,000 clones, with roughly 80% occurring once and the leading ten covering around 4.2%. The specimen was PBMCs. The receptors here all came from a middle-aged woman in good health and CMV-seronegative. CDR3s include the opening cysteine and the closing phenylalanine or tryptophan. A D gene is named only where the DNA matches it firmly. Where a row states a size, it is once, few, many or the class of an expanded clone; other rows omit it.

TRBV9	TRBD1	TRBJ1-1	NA	CASSFGQGNTEAFF	TGTGCCAGCAGCTTCGGACAGGGTAACACTGAAGCTTTCTTT
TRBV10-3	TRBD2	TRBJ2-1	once	CAIRGGEAGGSLAYNEQFF	TGTGCCATCAGGGGAGGAGAGGCGGGAGGATCGTTAGCTTACAATGAGCAGTTCTTC
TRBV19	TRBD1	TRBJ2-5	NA	CASSSGTGVFLAETQYF	TGTGCCAGTAGTTCCGGGACAGGGGTTTTTCTCGCGGAGACCCAGTACTTC
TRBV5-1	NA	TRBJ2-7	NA	CASSWGSRSEQYF	TGCGCCAGCAGCTGGGGCTCTCGGTCCGAGCAGTACTTC
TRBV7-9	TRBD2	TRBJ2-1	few	CASSFPPRLAGVRNEQFF	TGTGCCAGCAGCTTCCCCCCCCGACTAGCGGGAGTGCGGAATGAGCAGTTCTTC
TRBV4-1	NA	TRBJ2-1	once	CASSQEGRDNDEQFF	TGCGCCAGCAGCCAAGAAGGGCGGGATAATGATGAGCAGTTCTTC
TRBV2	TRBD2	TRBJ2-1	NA	CASSRSGRVGEQFF	TGTGCCAGCAGTCGTAGCGGGAGGGTAGGTGAGCAGTTCTTC
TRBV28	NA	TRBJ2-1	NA	CASSSQGRFSNEQFF	TGTGCCAGCAGTTCGCAGGGGCGGTTTTCTAATGAGCAGTTCTTC
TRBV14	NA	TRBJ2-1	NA	CASSQDLRSWQEQFF	TGTGCCAGCAGCCAAGACTTAAGGAGTTGGCAAGAGCAGTTCTTC
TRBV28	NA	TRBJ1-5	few	CASRNPTGYSNQPQHF	TGTGCCAGCAGGAATCCCACAGGGTATAGCAATCAGCCCCAGCATTTT
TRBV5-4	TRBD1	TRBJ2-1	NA	CASSTDRGTYNEQFF	TGTGCCAGCAGCACGGACAGGGGCACCTACAATGAGCAGTTCTTC
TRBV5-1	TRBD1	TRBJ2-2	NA	CASSPLPTGGGTGELFF	TGCGCCAGCAGCCCGCTCCCGACAGGGGGCGGAACCGGGGAGCTGTTTTTT
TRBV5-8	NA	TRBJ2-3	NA	CASSFWIAQDTQYF	TGTGCCAGCAGCTTTTGGATAGCACAAGATACGCAGTATTTT
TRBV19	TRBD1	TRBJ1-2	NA	CASSMSTGEGYTF	TGTGCCAGTAGTATGAGCACAGGGGAAGGCTACACCTTC
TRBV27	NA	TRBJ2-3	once	CASSLFPYNELPRGDTQYF	TGTGCCAGCAGTTTATTCCCCTACAACGAGCTCCCTCGAGGGGATACGCAGTATTTT
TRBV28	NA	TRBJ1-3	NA	CASSPTGVPSGNTIYF	TGTGCCAGCAGTCCTACCGGGGTTCCCTCTGGAAACACCATATATTTT